This T cell receptor (beta chain) was profiled in a study of CD8 T cells in ankylosing spondylitis. Study results and limitations: About 8 highly homologous variants made up a TCR beta motif, and this motif appeared characteristic of ankylosing spondylitis blood. Researchers reportedly found disease-linked clones significantly enriched in matched ankylosing spondylitis synovial fluid. Relatively rare in peripheral blood, disease-linked clones were also CD8+.

Library preparation for TCR beta used quantitative 5'-RACE with molecular barcodes. TCRdb independently ran MiXCR on the 5' RACE reads; one entry per CDR3 protein. Of roughly 370,000 distinct CDR3 sequences in the sample, about 20% were seen once. In the case of this clonotype: Its antigen is undetermined.

Trimming left V 6 bases short and J 8 bases short, with 20 bases between. The CDR3 loop spans 14 amino acids. The V gene's germline CDR1 is DFQATT and CDR2 SNEGSKA (reference sequence). The sample taken for sequencing was blood, either unsorted or a sorted T cell fraction (not recorded which). V gene TRBV20-1 combines with J gene TRBJ2-1; D may be TRBD2 (6 bases). This receptor was obtained from a male donor with ankylosing spondylitis. The CDR3 loop reads CSAIIRSGGDEQFF. The CDR3 bases are TGCAGTGCCATTATCAGGAGCGGAGGGGATGAGCAGTTCTTC.